A single sample is the source of the 11 T cell receptor beta chains below, sequenced in a study of PD-1 blockade in classical Hodgkin lymphoma. Sequencing used immunoSEQ multiplex PCR; TCRdb keeps in-frame clones, though not all of them. The data contain approximately 26,000 clones, roughly 70% of them seen just once; the ten biggest clones take up about 26%. Every single patient, without exception, relapsed after autologous stem cell transplantation, and brentuximab vedotin exposure varied. The sample consisted of peripheral blood mononuclear cells (PBMCs), taken before the second cycle of nivolumab. These receptors originate from a human donor with classical Hodgkin lymphoma.

The chain joins TRBV6-5 to TRBJ1-1, with D uncertain. The V gene's germline CDR1 is MNHEY and CDR2 SVGAGI. The CDR3 has 12 amino acids. The ends were cut back, 0 bases at V and 8 bases at J, with 7 bases in the middle. For the CDR3, the DNA is TGTGCCAGCAGTTACTCGGCAGAGGAAGCTTTCTTT. Translating gives CASSYSAEEAFF.

The chain is built from TRBV6-6 and TRBJ1-5, with TRBD1 matching over 9 bases. CDR3 length: 13 amino acids. From germline, CDR1 is MNHNY and CDR2 SVGAGI (reference sequence). The trim removed 6 bases at V and 5 bases at J, leaving 2 bases unmatched. The CDR3 DNA sequence: TGTGCCAGCAGAAACAGGGGGCATCAGCCCCAGCATTTT. This translates into CASRNRGHQPQHF.

As DNA, the CDR3 is TGTGCCATCGGTGGGACAGGGGCAACTGAAGCTTTCTTT. This translates into CAIGGTGATEAFF. This chain links TRBV10-3 with TRBJ1-1, with 10 bases fitting TRBD1. Germline V gene sequence: CDR1 ENHRY, CDR2 SYGVKD. V was clipped by 8 bases and J by 5 bases; unmatched bases: 5. The CDR3 runs to 13 residues.

The V gene is TRBV4-3, the J gene TRBJ1-2; D perhaps matches TRBD1 (6 bases). This CDR3 contains 14 residues. Trimming stripped 0 bases from V and 4 bases from J, with 9 bases between. CDR1 and CDR2 from the germline V gene are LGHNA and YSLEER. CDR3 region: CASSQETGVYGYTF. The CDR3 nucleotides read TGCGCCAGCAGCCAAGAGACAGGTGTCTATGGCTACACCTTC.

The V and J genes are TRBV7-9 and TRBJ1-6; a weak D match, TRBD1 (5 bases). Germline V gene lookup returns CDR1 SEHNR and CDR2 FQNEAQ (reference sequence). This CDR3 spans 17 amino acids. V lost 1 base and J lost 0, with 10 bases in between. The CDR3 DNA follows: TGTGCCAGCAGCTTAGTTGGGGGAAGCTCCTATAATTCACCCCTCCACTTT. Residues: CASSLVGGSSYNSPLHF.

The chain couples TRBV5-1 to TRBJ1-2, with 11 bases identical to TRBD1. The CDR3 spans 17 residues. J was trimmed by 1 base and V by 4 bases; bases with no gene match: 9. The V gene's germline CDR1 is SGHRS and CDR2 YFSETQ. CDR3 amino acids: CASSPGTGGSINYGYTF. CDR3 coding DNA: TGCGCCAGCAGCCCCGGGACAGGGGGAAGTATTAACTATGGCTACACCTTC.

The chain carries TRBV9 and TRBJ2-1; D possibly corresponds to TRBD2 (6 bases). Germline assignment: CDR1 SGDLS and CDR2 YYNGEE. The length of the CDR3 is 16 residues. Trimming removed 0 bases from V and 4 bases from J, with 14 bases in between. CDR3 bases: TGTGCCAGCAGCGTAGAGGTCGGGGGTCGATACAATGAGCAGTTCTTC. This translates into CASSVEVGGRYNEQFF.

The genes are TRBV15 and TRBJ2-1; 7 bases are a match to TRBD1. Per the germline V gene, CDR1 is LNHNV and CDR2 is YYDKDF (reference sequence). This CDR3 contains 13 residues. V lost 5 bases, J lost 9 bases, and 7 bases stayed unmatched. In nucleotides, the CDR3 is TGTGCCACCAGCTTGCAGGGGGTAGGTGAGCAGTTCTTC. Its protein product is CATSLQGVGEQFF.

This clone showed up just a few times. This chain connects TRBV19 to TRBJ1-4, with TRBD1 as a possible D gene (5 bases). Germline V gives CDR1 LNHDA, CDR2 SQIVND (reference sequence). The V and J ends lost 7 bases and 7 bases respectively, with 13 bases between them. The CDR3 has 13 residues. The CDR3 protein is CASTPGRSEKLFF. The DNA of the CDR3 is TGTGCCAGTACCCCAGGGCGGAGTGAAAAACTGTTTTTT.

J is TRBJ1-1 and V is TRBV7-2; possibly TRBD1 for D (6 bases). V was cut by 5 bases and J by 0 bases, with 16 bases left in between. CDR3 length: 16 residues. Germline CDR1 SGHTA, CDR2 FQGNSA. CDR3 loop: CASSPRQVGMNTEAFF. The CDR3 DNA reads TGTGCCAGCAGCCCCAGACAGGTTGGGATGAACACTGAAGCTTTCTTT.

The CDR3 reads CASRGPGGYGGYTF. The CDR3 region has the DNA TGTGCCAGCAGGGGACCCGGGGGTTATGGTGGCTACACCTTC. V and J are TRBV19 and TRBJ1-2; TRBD1 is a possible D gene (6 bases). Germline CDR1 and CDR2: LNHDA and SQIVND (reference sequence). The CDR3 contains 14 residues. Trimming pared 9 bases from V and 7 bases from J, leaving 21 bases between.